A single sample is the source of the 8 T cell receptor beta chains below, sequenced in a study of shared clonotypes between healthy human individuals. The table came from immunoSEQ multiplex PCR; TCRdb's copy has only in-frame clones and leaves some out. The sample comprises 1,500,000 or so clones, approximately 98.5% of which are singletons, and roughly 0.36% rests with the top ten. The sample comprised naive CD4+ T cells sorted from blood. Noted subset: CD45RA+ positively selected. Receptor source: a man under 40 in good health.

V gene TRBV5-4 combines with J gene TRBJ2-7; 10 bases align to TRBD1. The germline gives CDR1 SGHNT, CDR2 YYREEE (reference sequence). V trimming: 3 bases; J trimming: 4 bases; junction bases outside the gene matches: 7. There are 15 residues in the CDR3. CDR3 in amino acids: CASSWRDRGSYEQYF. The CDR3 DNA reads as TGTGCCAGCAGCTGGCGGGACAGGGGTTCTTACGAGCAGTACTTC.

In DNA, the CDR3 is TGTGCCAGCAGCTTAGCGAAAAATGAGCAGTTCTTC. Amino acids: CASSLAKNEQFF. The chain joins TRBV7-2 to TRBJ2-1; D call uncertain. CDR3 length: 12 amino acids. The ends were cut back, 0 bases at V and 7 bases at J, with 4 bases in the middle. CDR1 is SGHTA and CDR2 is FQGNSA in the germline V gene.

The V and J genes are TRBV4-2 and TRBJ2-2; D is possibly TRBD1 (5 bases). Trimming took 3 bases from V and 0 from J, leaving 14 bases between them. Germline V gene lookup returns CDR1 LGHNA and CDR2 YNFKEQ. The CDR3 covers 17 residues. CDR3 protein: CASSQDSPGPNTGELFF. CDR3 coding DNA: TGTGCCAGCAGCCAGGATTCTCCAGGGCCGAACACCGGGGAGCTGTTTTTT.

The chain recombines TRBV5-1 with TRBJ1-1; D is unresolved. CDR3 size: 14 residues. Trimming took 2 bases from V and 1 from J, leaving 9 bases between them. The germline CDR1 and CDR2 sequences are SGHRS and YFSETQ. Here the CDR3 DNA reads TGCGCCAGCAGCTTCGTAGAAGGGAACACTGAAGCTTTCTTT. It specifies CASSFVEGNTEAFF.

This chain links TRBV27 with TRBJ2-7, with a weak D call TRBD1 (6 bases). V dropped 2 bases and J dropped 3 bases, with 23 bases sitting between them. The CDR3 is made up of 18 amino acids. The germline CDR1 and CDR2 sequences are MNHEY and SMNVEV (reference sequence). The CDR3 sequence is CASSLIPGQLGSYYEQYF. Here the CDR3 DNA reads TGTGCCAGCAGTTTAATCCCGGGACAATTGGGGTCATACTACGAGCAGTACTTC.

This clone was seen a single time. The chain links TRBV2 to TRBJ1-2; D not certain. The CDR3 length is 12 residues. Trimming left V 4 bases short and J 8 bases short, with 11 bases between. Germline V gene data show CDR1 as SNHLY and CDR2 as FYNNEI. The CDR3 coding sequence is TGTGCCAGCAGTGGGGAAGACGGCGGCTACACCTTC. Protein product: CASSGEDGGYTF.

V and J are TRBV14 and TRBJ2-6, with a possible D match to TRBD1 (6 bases). The CDR3 loop spans 17 amino acids. The germline CDR1 and CDR2 sequences are SGHDN and FVKESK. V shed 4 bases and J shed 0 bases, with 13 bases lying between them. The chain's CDR3 is CASSRQAGISGANVLTF. The CDR3 DNA is TGTGCCAGCAGCCGACAGGCCGGAATCTCTGGGGCCAACGTCCTGACTTTC.

The gene calls are TRBV4-3 and TRBJ1-1; 9 nucleotides align to TRBD1. V lost 4 bases, J lost 6 bases, and 9 bases stayed unmatched. The germline CDR1 and CDR2 sequences are LGHNA and YSLEER. The CDR3 is 15 residues long. This CDR3 reads CASSLGQGLGAEAFF. For the CDR3, the DNA is TGCGCCAGCAGCCTGGGACAGGGATTAGGGGCTGAAGCTTTCTTT.